Listed here are 24 T cell receptor beta chains from one sample, sequenced in a study of control samples from healthy donors and cancer patients. Data came from immunoSEQ multiplex PCR; TCRdb stores just in-frame clones and leaves some out. The data show over 150,000 clones, 90% to 95% seen once. Sample: blood. Receptor source: a woman between 18 and 29 years old in good health.

This sequence joins TRBV10-3 and TRBJ1-4; 7 positions match TRBD1. Looked up from germline, CDR1 is ENHRY and CDR2 is SYGVKD. This CDR3 is built from 16 residues. With 4 bases clipped from V and 2 bases from J, the junction kept 7 bases outside the gene matches. The CDR3 DNA follows: TGTGCCATCAGTGGAGAGGGGGCAGCGACTAATGAAAAACTGTTTTTT. This translates into CAISGEGAATNEKLFF.

The J gene is TRBJ1-5, the V gene TRBV6-5, with D perhaps TRBD1 (6 bases). In germline, CDR1 is MNHEY, CDR2 SVGAGI. The CDR3 covers 14 residues. Trimming stripped 4 bases from V and 7 bases from J, with 14 bases between. This CDR3 reads CASSFDRKTQPQHF. The CDR3 nucleotides read TGTGCCAGCAGTTTCGACAGGAAAACCCAGCCCCAGCATTTT.

The J gene is TRBJ1-6, the V gene TRBV14; no clear D gene. Trimming left V 2 bases short and J 4 bases short, with 3 bases between. The CDR3 is made up of 13 amino acids. In germline, CDR1 is SGHDN, CDR2 FVKESK. The DNA of the CDR3 is TGTGCCAGCAGCCAACAGTATAATTCACCCCTCCACTTT. Its translation: CASSQQYNSPLHF.

V is TRBV12-3 or TRBV12-4 and J is TRBJ1-5, with a possible D match to TRBD1 (6 bases). Trimming removed 5 bases from V and 4 bases from J, with 9 bases in between. The CDR3 consists of 13 residues. CDR3 amino acids: CASSLQGNQPQHF. Written as DNA, the CDR3 is TGTGCCAGCAGTCTCCAGGGGAATCAGCCCCAGCATTTT.

The chain has TRBV28 and TRBJ1-2; D unresolved. CDR1 and CDR2 from the germline V gene are MDHEN and SYDVKM. V dropped 3 bases and J dropped 0 bases, with 8 bases sitting between them. CDR3 size: 14 residues. CDR3 in amino acids: CASSFTGPNYGYTF. For the CDR3, the DNA is TGTGCCAGCAGTTTCACTGGTCCTAACTATGGCTACACCTTC.

The chain couples TRBV2 to TRBJ1-2; D is unclear. This CDR3 has 12 residues. Trimming shortened V by 7 bases and J by 4 bases, and 10 bases separated the two germline ends. Germline lookup yields CDR1 SNHLY and CDR2 FYNNEI. DNA of the CDR3: TGTGCCAGCAAGGCCAGAAGCTATGGCTACACCTTC. Its protein product is CASKARSYGYTF.

CDR3 region: CASSSLQGGSTEAFF. For the CDR3, the DNA is TGCGCCAGCAGCTCGTTACAGGGAGGAAGCACTGAAGCTTTCTTT. The genes are TRBV5-1 and TRBJ1-1, with D perhaps TRBD1 (6 bases). CDR3 length: 15 amino acids. The V end lost 3 bases, the J end lost 4 bases, and 16 bases lay between the germline ends. CDR1 and CDR2 from the germline V gene are SGHRS and YFSETQ.

The rearrangement uses TRBV11-2 and TRBJ2-2; D might be TRBD1 (5 bases). Looked up from germline, CDR1 is SGHAT and CDR2 is FQNNGV. The CDR3 length is 14 residues. V lost 1 base and J lost 6, with 9 bases in between. In DNA form, the CDR3 reads TGTGCCAGCAGCTTAGTACAGGCCTCCGGGGAGCTGTTTTTT. Its protein is CASSLVQASGELFF.

V usage is TRBV18 and J usage is TRBJ2-3; 8 positions match TRBD2. The length of the CDR3 is 14 residues. Germline trimming cut 6 bases from V and 7 bases from J; bases unmatched to any gene: 9. Germline CDR1 reads KGHSH; CDR2 reads LQKENI. DNA of the CDR3: TGTGCCAGCTCCCTCGACAGCGGGGGTAATACGCAGTATTTT. Protein: CASSLDSGGNTQYF.

The chain carries TRBV20-1 and TRBJ2-1, with a possible D match to TRBD1 (5 bases). Germline V lookup: CDR1 DFQATT, CDR2 SNEGSKA (reference sequence). The CDR3 is made up of 15 amino acids. Trimming cost V 3 bases and J 3 bases, with 15 bases left between them. CDR3 DNA sequence: TGCAGTGCTAGTGGCAGGGCCCCACGCTACAATGAGCAGTTCTTC. Amino acids: CSASGRAPRYNEQFF.

This rearrangement joins TRBV5-1 to TRBJ1-6; D call uncertain. The CDR3 extends over 16 amino acids. Trimming shortened V by 0 bases and J by 7 bases, and 14 bases separated the two germline ends. Germline CDR1 SGHRS, CDR2 YFSETQ. The CDR3 region is CASSLGEAAWNSPLHF. The CDR3 DNA sequence: TGCGCCAGCAGCTTGGGGGAGGCTGCTTGGAATTCACCCCTCCACTTT.

The chain carries TRBV7-2 and TRBJ1-1, with D hard to call. Trimming pared 4 bases from V and 4 bases from J, leaving 10 bases between. CDR1 is SGHTA and CDR2 is FQGNSA in the germline V gene. There are 13 residues in the CDR3. Here the CDR3 DNA reads TGTGCCAGCAGCTCCTTACGGTTCACTGAAGCTTTCTTT. This gives the protein CASSSLRFTEAFF. Based on the CDR3 plus reference TRBV7-2 and TRBJ1-1, the full variable domain is GAGVSQSPSNKVTEKGKDVELRCDPISGHTALYWYRQSLGQGLEFLIYFQGNSAPDKSGLPSDRFSAERTGGSVSTLTIQRTQQEDSAVYLCASSSLRFTEAFFGQGTRLTVV.

The V and J genes are TRBV10-3 and TRBJ1-1; D call uncertain. CDR3 length: 14 residues. Germline CDR1 and CDR2: ENHRY and SYGVKD. V gave up 3 bases and J gave up 1 base, with 9 bases separating them. In DNA form, the CDR3 reads TGTGCCATCAGTGAAGTGGTACAGAACACTGAAGCTTTCTTT. The encoded protein is CAISEVVQNTEAFF.

The chain employs TRBV25-1 and TRBJ1-4; 7 bases fit TRBD1. There are 13 residues in the CDR3. CDR1 and CDR2 (germline): MGHDK, SYGVNS. With V trimmed by 4 bases and J by 8 bases, 4 bases remained unmatched. The CDR3 protein is CASSAQGNEKLFF. DNA of the CDR3: TGTGCCAGCAGTGCACAGGGGAACGAAAAACTGTTTTTT.

In this sample, this clone turned up once. The rearrangement links TRBV21-1 to TRBJ2-5. TRBV21-1 is marked as a pseudogene. The CDR3 is 12 amino acids. The CDR3 here is CASSSGRETQYF. CDR3 DNA sequence: TGTGCCAGCAGCAGTGGAAGGGAGACCCAGTACTTC.

The CDR3 DNA follows: TGTGCCAGCAGCCAGACAGGGCCGCTCCACTTT. Translation: CASSQTGPLHF. V gene TRBV3-1 (or the pseudogene TRBV3-2) combines with J gene TRBJ1-6; 7 bases line up with TRBD1. V trimming: 3 bases; J trimming: 16 bases; junction bases outside the gene matches: 3. The CDR3 extends over 11 amino acids. CDR1 is LGHDT, CDR2 YNNKEL, per germline (reference sequence).

This clone came up once. This chain connects TRBV6-5 to TRBJ2-5; D remains unclear. Germline CDR1 and CDR2: MNHEY and SVGAGI. The CDR3 runs to 15 residues. Trimming cost V 0 bases and J 5 bases, with 13 bases left between them. This chain's CDR3 is CASSYSILGMETQYF. CDR3 DNA: TGTGCCAGCAGTTACTCGATTCTCGGCATGGAGACCCAGTACTTC.

V and J are TRBV11-2 and TRBJ1-3; D is possibly TRBD1 (6 bases). The CDR3 contains 14 residues. The germline CDR1 and CDR2 sequences are SGHAT and FQNNGV. The germline V and J ends were trimmed by 5 bases and 3 bases, with 11 bases remaining between them. The CDR3 region has the DNA TGTGCCAGCAGCATCACAGGGTATGGAAACACCATATATTTT. Its translation: CASSITGYGNTIYF.

V and J are TRBV11-2 and TRBJ1-6; 7 nucleotides agree with TRBD1. V lost 5 bases to trimming and J lost 7 bases; unmatched junction nucleotides: 8. Germline V gives CDR1 SGHAT, CDR2 FQNNGV. CDR3 length: 15 residues. Here the CDR3 DNA reads TGTGCCAGCAGCCCGAGGGACAGAGACAATTCACCCCTCCACTTT. Its protein product is CASSPRDRDNSPLHF.

This chain uses TRBV19 with TRBJ1-3; no definite D call. Trimming stripped 6 bases from V and 0 bases from J, with 6 bases between. Germline values: CDR1 LNHDA, CDR2 SQIVND (reference sequence). This CDR3 spans 13 amino acids. The CDR3 protein is CASSLNSGNTIYF. The CDR3 coding sequence is TGTGCCAGTAGCCTTAACTCTGGAAACACCATATATTTT.

The V call is TRBV5-1, the J call TRBJ1-1, with D uncertain. V gave up 3 bases and J gave up 4 bases, with 13 bases separating them. The CDR3 is made up of 14 amino acids. In germline, CDR1 is SGHRS, CDR2 YFSETQ. In DNA, the CDR3 is TGCGCCAGCAGCTCCAGGACCGGAGGCACTGAAGCTTTCTTT. This codes for CASSSRTGGTEAFF.

The chain employs TRBV5-5 and TRBJ2-5; D is tentatively TRBD1 or TRBD2 (5 bases each). Germline V lookup: CDR1 SGHKS, CDR2 YYEKEE (reference sequence). The germline V and J ends were trimmed by 5 bases and 5 bases, with 13 bases remaining between them. CDR3 length: 13 amino acids. The CDR3 protein is CASRRGAAETQYF. For the CDR3, the DNA is TGTGCCAGCAGGAGAGGGGCCGCGGAGACCCAGTACTTC.

This chain uses TRBV9 with TRBJ1-1; D is ambiguous. V lost 4 bases and J 2 bases, leaving 9 bases between the germline ends. The CDR3 sequence is 13 residues long. The germline gives CDR1 SGDLS, CDR2 YYNGEE. CDR3 amino acids: CASSTTDNTEAFF. CDR3 in DNA: TGTGCCAGCAGCACTACGGATAACACTGAAGCTTTCTTT. The whole variable domain, filled in from reference TRBV9 and TRBJ1-1, reads DSGVTQTPKHLITATGQRVTLRCSPRSGDLSVYWYQQSLDQGLQFLIQYYNGEERAKGNILERFSAQQFPDLHSELNLSSLELGDSALYFCASSTTDNTEAFFGQGTRLTVV.

This chain joins TRBV28 and TRBJ1-4, with 10 bases aligning to TRBD1. J lost 16 bases, V lost 5 bases, and 7 bases had no gene match. This CDR3 is built from 12 residues. Germline CDR1 reads MDHEN; CDR2 reads SYDVKM. The CDR3 sequence is CASSTLTGGGFF. The CDR3, as DNA: TGTGCCAGCAGTACTTTGACAGGGGGCGGGTTTTTT.